Following are 9 T cell receptor beta chains from one sample sequenced in a study of T cell clonality in common variable immunodeficiency. Profiled with immunoSEQ multiplex PCR; TCRdb holds only in-frame clones, not every one. The sample includes around 57,000 clones, none of them occurring once. The sequenced sample consisted of peripheral blood mononuclear cells. These TCRs come from a person aged 18-70 years in good health.

The table lists this clone with many counts. The CDR3 end is not reached by the read, which stops 3 residues before it; the germline J gene fills it in. The V call is TRBV20-1, the J call TRBJ2-3, with 11 positions matching TRBD2. Trimming cost V 0 bases and J 1 base; bases outside gene matches: 12. Germline lookup yields CDR1 DFQATT and CDR2 SNEGSKA (reference sequence). CDR3 length: 19 amino acids. The sequenced part of the CDR3 DNA is TGCAGTGCTAGAGATTTGGGCCTAGCGGGAGGTGAGGGCACAGATACG. This encodes CSARDLGLAGGEGTDT. In full, the CDR3 reads CSARDLGLAGGEGTDTQYF.

In its sample, this clone was seen many times. Coverage ceases 3 residues before the CDR3 finishes, and the germline J gene fills in the end. The V and J genes are TRBV5-1 and TRBJ2-7, with D possibly TRBD2 on 6 matching bases. The CDR3 extends over 12 amino acids. The V end lost 4 bases, the J end lost 3 bases, and 8 bases lay between the germline ends. CDR1 SGHRS and CDR2 YFSETQ come from the germline V gene. CDR3 sequence reads: CASSPGGYEQYF. The CDR3 DNA, read in part, is TGCGCCAGCAGCCCCGGGGGCTACGAG.

This clone showed up many times. The covered CDR3 bases are TGCAGTGCTAGAGAAGGGGGGGGCGAAGAGACC. This translates into CSAREGGGEET. The entire CDR3 is CSAREGGGEETQYF. This chain connects TRBV20-1 to TRBJ2-5; D might be TRBD2 (7 bases). Sequencing ends 3 residues short of the CDR3 end; the germline J gene provides the rest. The germline V gene has CDR1 DFQATT and CDR2 SNEGSKA (reference sequence). There are 14 residues in the CDR3. Trimming took off 0 bases at V and 3 bases at J, with 11 bases between the two ends.

This clone was seen ten or more times. The CDR3 goes on 3 residues after the read ends, and that part is filled in from the germline J gene. The V and J genes are TRBV20-1 and TRBJ2-1; perhaps TRBD1 as D (5 bases). The CDR3 extends over 13 amino acids. Per the germline V gene, CDR1 is DFQATT and CDR2 is SNEGSKA (reference sequence). V was cut by 1 base and J by 2 bases, with 6 bases left in between. CDR3 DNA, as far as it was read: TGCAGTGCTAGAGCGACAGCCTACAATGAG. It codes for CSARATAYNE. The full-length CDR3 reads as CSARATAYNEQFF.

This clone has a count of ten or more. The read stops 3 residues short of the end of the CDR3; the missing end is completed from the germline J gene. The chain has TRBV14 and TRBJ1-4; D is ambiguous. The CDR3 length is 15 residues. V shed 1 base and J shed 4 bases, with 10 bases lying between them. Germline CDR1 reads SGHDN; CDR2 reads FVKESK. CDR3 loop: CASSQVIGFNEKLFF. Partial CDR3 DNA: TGTGCCAGCAGCCAAGTTATAGGGTTTAATGAAAAA.

This clone was counted ten times or more. Relative to the germline gene, one junction end is altered; a read error may explain this. The part of the CDR3 DNA that was read is TGTGCTAGCAGCTTAGGTGGGACTAGCGAAGAGACC. Protein product: CASSLGGTSEET. The full CDR3 is CASSLGGTSEETQYF. The V call is TRBV7-7, the J call TRBJ2-5, with TRBD2 matching over 10 bases. The CDR3 end lies 3 residues beyond the end of the read and is filled in from the germline J gene. Germline-derived CDR1 and CDR2 are SSHAT and FNYEAQ (reference sequence). CDR3 length: 15 amino acids.

This clone was observed many times. Read coverage stops 3 residues before the CDR3 terminus; the germline J gene supplies the remainder. This chain links TRBV4-1 with TRBJ2-7, with 7 positions matching TRBD1. V trimming: 4 bases; J trimming: 4 bases; junction bases outside the gene matches: 10. This CDR3 has 15 amino acids. Germline V lookup: CDR1 MGHRA, CDR2 YSYEKL. CDR3 region: CASSPLTGYEYEQYF. CDR3 DNA (partial): TGCGCCAGCAGCCCTTTGACAGGGTATGAGTACGAG.

This clone was found many times. Read sequence stops 3 residues before the CDR3 end, and the germline J gene provides the missing end. The chain is built from TRBV2 and TRBJ2-7; 10 bases line up with TRBD1. After removal of 8 bases from V and 2 bases from J, the junction contained 3 bases not matched to a gene. The CDR3 has 13 residues. Germline CDR1 is SNHLY and CDR2 is FYNNEI. CDR3 amino acids: CASRTGGPYEQYF. The part of the CDR3 DNA that was read is TGTGCCAGCCGGACAGGGGGACCCTACGAG.

This clone showed up many times. The read ends 3 residues shy of where the CDR3 ends; the end is completed using the germline J gene. The V call is TRBV4-2, the J call TRBJ2-3, with 7 positions matching TRBD2. V dropped 5 bases and J dropped 2; count of bases not matched to a gene: 4. CDR1 and CDR2 (germline): LGHNA, YNFKEQ. CDR3 length: 14 amino acids. CDR3 bases read: TGTGCCAGCAGCGGGCTAGCGGCCACAGATACG. This gives the protein CASSGLAATDT. The whole CDR3 reads CASSGLAATDTQYF.